Sequencing of this T cell receptor (beta chain) was carried out in a study of post-analysis software for immune sequencing data. Turning to the study itself: Patients with relapsing-remitting, secondary progressive and progressive-relapsing multiple sclerosis courses were all represented. Whole-study results and caveats: Clustering by F measure revealed strong co-clustering among samples prepared together in one batch. Significantly decreased normalized Chao1 diversity was recorded for multiple sclerosis patients relative to controls. A few TRBV segments occurring more often in patients than controls included TRBV5-6, TRBV5-1 and TRBV20-1.

The table lists this clonotype with a count of one. Antigen specificity is unknown. Trimming took 4 bases from V and 8 from J; bases not matched to a gene: 6. CDR1 and CDR2 from the germline V gene are SGHRS and YFSETQ. The CDR3 runs 14 residues. Carried by the TCR beta cDNA libraries were unique molecular identifiers. Via MiXCR, TCRdb re-called the PCR reads, giving one row per CDR3 protein. The table shows roughly 870,000 distinct CDR3 sequences, with roughly 50% occurring only once. This receptor was identified in a girl aged 5 to 17 with multiple sclerosis. The V and J genes are TRBV5-1 and TRBJ2-3, with 11 bases fitting TRBD2. Sequenced input: blood. CDR3 in amino acids: CASSAGLAVVTQYF. CDR3 DNA sequence: TGCGCCAGCAGCGCGGGACTAGCGGTCGTTACGCAGTATTTT.